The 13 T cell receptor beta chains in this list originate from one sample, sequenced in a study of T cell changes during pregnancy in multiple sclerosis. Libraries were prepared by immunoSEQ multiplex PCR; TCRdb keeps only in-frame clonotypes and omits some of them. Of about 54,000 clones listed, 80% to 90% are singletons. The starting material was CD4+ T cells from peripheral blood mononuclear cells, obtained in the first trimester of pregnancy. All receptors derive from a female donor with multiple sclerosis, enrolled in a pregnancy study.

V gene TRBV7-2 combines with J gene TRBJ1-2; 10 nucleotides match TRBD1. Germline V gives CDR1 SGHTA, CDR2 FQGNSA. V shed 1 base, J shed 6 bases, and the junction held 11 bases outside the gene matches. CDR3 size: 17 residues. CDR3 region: CASSLVGTGANWDGYTF. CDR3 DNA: TGTGCCAGCAGCTTAGTTGGGACAGGGGCTAATTGGGATGGCTACACCTTC.

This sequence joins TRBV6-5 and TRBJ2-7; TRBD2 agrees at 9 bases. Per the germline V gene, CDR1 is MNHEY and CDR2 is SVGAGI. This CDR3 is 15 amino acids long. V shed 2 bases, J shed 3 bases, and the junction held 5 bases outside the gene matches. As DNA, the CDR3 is TGTGCCAGCAGTTACAAACTAGCGGGCCTCTACGAGCAGTACTTC. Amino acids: CASSYKLAGLYEQYF.

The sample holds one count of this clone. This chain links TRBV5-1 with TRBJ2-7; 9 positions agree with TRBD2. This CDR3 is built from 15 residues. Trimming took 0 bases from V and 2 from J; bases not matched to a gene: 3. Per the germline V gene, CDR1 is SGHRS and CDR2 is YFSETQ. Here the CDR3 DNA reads TGCGCCAGCAGCTTGGTAGCGGGAGAGGCCTACGAGCAGTACTTC. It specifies CASSLVAGEAYEQYF.

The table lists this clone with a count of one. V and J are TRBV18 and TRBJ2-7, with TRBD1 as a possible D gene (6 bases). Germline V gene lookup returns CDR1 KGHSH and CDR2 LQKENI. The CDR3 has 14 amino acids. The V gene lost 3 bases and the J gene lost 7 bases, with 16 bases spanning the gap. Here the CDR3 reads CASSPDRPRWEQYF. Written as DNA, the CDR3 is TGTGCCAGCTCACCTGACAGGCCCCGTTGGGAGCAGTACTTC.

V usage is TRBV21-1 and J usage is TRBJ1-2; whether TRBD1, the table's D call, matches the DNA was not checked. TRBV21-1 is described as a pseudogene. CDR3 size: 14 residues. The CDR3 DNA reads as TGTGCCAGCAGCAAAAGGGGCGCAGGCTATGGCTACACCTTC. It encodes CASSKRGAGYGYTF.

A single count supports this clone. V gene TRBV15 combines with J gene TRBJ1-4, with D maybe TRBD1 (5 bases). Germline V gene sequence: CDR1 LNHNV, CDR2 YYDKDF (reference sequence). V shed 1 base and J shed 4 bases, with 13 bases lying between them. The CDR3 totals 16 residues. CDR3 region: CATSRGQTLINEKLFF. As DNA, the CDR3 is TGTGCCACCAGCAGAGGACAGACACTGATTAATGAAAAACTGTTTTTT. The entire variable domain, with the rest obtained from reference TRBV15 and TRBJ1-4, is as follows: DAMVIQNPRYQVTQFGKPVTLSCSQTLNHNVMYWYQQKSSQAPKLLFHYYDKDFNNEADTPDNFQSRRPNTSFCFLDIRSPGLGDTAMYLCATSRGQTLINEKLFFGSGTQLSVL.

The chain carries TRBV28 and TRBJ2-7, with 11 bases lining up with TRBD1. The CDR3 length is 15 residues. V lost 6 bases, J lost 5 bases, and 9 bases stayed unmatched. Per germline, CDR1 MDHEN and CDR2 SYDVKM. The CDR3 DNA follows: TGTGCCAGCAGGCGGGGGGGACAGGGGGTAGACGAGCAGTACTTC. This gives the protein CASRRGGQGVDEQYF.

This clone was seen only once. The CDR3 bases are TGTGCCAGTAGTACGGGACTAGCTCCAGAGACCCAGTACTTC. This gives the protein CASSTGLAPETQYF. This chain uses TRBV19 with TRBJ2-5, with 9 bases fitting TRBD2. Looked up from germline, CDR1 is LNHDA and CDR2 is SQIVND (reference sequence). V shed 4 bases, J shed 4 bases, and the junction held 4 bases outside the gene matches. This CDR3 spans 14 amino acids.

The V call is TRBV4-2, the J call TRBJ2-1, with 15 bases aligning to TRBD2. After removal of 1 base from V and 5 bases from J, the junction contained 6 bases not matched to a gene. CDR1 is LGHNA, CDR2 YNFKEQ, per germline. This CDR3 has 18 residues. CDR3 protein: CASSQGGTSGRRNNEQFF. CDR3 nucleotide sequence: TGTGCCAGCAGCCAAGGTGGGACTAGCGGGAGGAGGAACAATGAGCAGTTCTTC.

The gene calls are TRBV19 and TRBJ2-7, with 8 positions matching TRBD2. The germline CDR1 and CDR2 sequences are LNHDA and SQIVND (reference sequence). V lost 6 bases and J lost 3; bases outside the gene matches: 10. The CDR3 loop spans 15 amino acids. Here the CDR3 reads CASSVKQTSGYEQYF. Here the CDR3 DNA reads TGTGCCAGTAGCGTTAAGCAAACTAGCGGCTACGAGCAGTACTTC. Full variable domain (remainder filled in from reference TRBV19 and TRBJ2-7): DGGITQSPKYLFRKEGQNVTLSCEQNLNHDAMYWYRQDPGQGLRLIYYSQIVNDFQKGDIAEGYSVSREKKESFPLTVTSAQKNPTAFYLCASSVKQTSGYEQYFGPGTRLTVT.

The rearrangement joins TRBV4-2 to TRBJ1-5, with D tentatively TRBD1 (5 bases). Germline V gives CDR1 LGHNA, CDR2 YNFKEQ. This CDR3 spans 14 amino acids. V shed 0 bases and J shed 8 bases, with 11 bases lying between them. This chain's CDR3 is CASSQEGGSEPQHF. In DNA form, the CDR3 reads TGTGCCAGCAGCCAAGAGGGGGGGTCGGAGCCCCAGCATTTT.

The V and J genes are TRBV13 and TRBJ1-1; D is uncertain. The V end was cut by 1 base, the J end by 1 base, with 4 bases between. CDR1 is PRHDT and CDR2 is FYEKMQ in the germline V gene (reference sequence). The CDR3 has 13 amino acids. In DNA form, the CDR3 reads TGTGCCAGCAGCTTAGACTCGAACACTGAAGCTTTCTTT. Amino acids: CASSLDSNTEAFF. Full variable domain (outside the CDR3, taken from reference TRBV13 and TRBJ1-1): AAGVIQSPRHLIKEKRETATLKCYPIPRHDTVYWYQQGPGQDPQFLISFYEKMQSDKGSIPDRFSAQQFSDYHSELNMSSLELGDSALYFCASSLDSNTEAFFGQGTRLTVV.

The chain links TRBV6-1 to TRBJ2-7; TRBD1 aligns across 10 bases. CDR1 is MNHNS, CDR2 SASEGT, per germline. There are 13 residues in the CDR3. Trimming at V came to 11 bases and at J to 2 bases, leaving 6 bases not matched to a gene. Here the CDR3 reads CAGGQGVTYEQYF. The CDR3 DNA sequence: TGTGCCGGAGGACAGGGGGTGACCTACGAGCAGTACTTC.